This TCR beta chain was captured in a study of T cell responses to AZD1222 COVID-19 vaccine. The protocol was immunoSEQ multiplex PCR, while the TCRdb copy is restricted to in-frame clones and leaves out a portion. This sample has about 97,000 clones, with approximately 81% found just once. Notes on this clone: The antigen remains unidentified.

Germline loops: CDR1 LGHDT, CDR2 YNNKEL (reference sequence). The V gene lost 8 bases and the J gene lost 12 bases, with 16 bases spanning the gap. There are 11 residues in the CDR3. Study-wide findings and caveats: Donor demographics were predominantly white British with a female majority; clonal diversity may be underestimated. Spike-specific TCR breadth and depth went up after people got two AZD1222 doses.

The chain uses TRBV3-1 (or the pseudogene TRBV3-2) and TRBJ1-1; D remains unclear. The starting material was peripheral blood, obtained on day 0 of AZD1222 vaccination. The clonotype was recovered from an adult in good health. CDR3 amino acids: CASGERTATFF. The CDR3 DNA reads TGTGCCAGCGGGGAGAGAACGGCGACTTTCTTT.